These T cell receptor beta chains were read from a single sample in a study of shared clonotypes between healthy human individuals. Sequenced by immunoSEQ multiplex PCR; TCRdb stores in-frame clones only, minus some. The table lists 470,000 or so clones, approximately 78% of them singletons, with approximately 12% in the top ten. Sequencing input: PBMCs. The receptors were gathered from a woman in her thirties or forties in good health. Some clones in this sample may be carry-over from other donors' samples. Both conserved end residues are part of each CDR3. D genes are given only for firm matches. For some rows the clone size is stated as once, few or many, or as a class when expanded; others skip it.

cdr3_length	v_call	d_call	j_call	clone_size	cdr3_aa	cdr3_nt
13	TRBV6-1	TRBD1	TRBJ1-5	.	CASSEDREQPQHF	TGTGCCAGCAGTGAGGACAGGGAGCAGCCCCAGCATTTT
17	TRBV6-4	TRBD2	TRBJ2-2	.	CASSDISGRAPPGELFF	TGTGCCAGCAGTGACATTAGCGGGAGGGCCCCTCCCGGGGAGCTGTTTTTT
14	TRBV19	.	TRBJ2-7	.	CASSPGVPTYEQYF	TGTGCCAGTAGTCCGGGGGTGCCAACCTACGAGCAGTACTTC
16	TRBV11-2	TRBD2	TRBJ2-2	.	CASSLLAGEATGELFF	TGTGCCAGCAGCTTACTAGCGGGAGAGGCCACCGGGGAGCTGTTTTTT
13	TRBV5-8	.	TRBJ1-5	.	CASSLAGDQPQHF	TGTGCCAGCAGCTTGGCCGGGGATCAGCCCCAGCATTTT
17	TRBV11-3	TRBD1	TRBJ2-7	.	CASSLYPPGTGHHEQYF	TGTGCCAGCAGCTTATATCCCCCCGGGACAGGGCACCACGAGCAGTACTTC
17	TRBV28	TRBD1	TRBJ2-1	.	CASSSGQGVPGGQEQFF	TGTGCCAGCAGTTCGGGACAGGGAGTACCGGGAGGTCAGGAGCAGTTCTTC
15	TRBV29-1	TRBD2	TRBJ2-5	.	CSVDGTSGFQETQYF	TGCAGCGTGGACGGGACTAGCGGGTTTCAAGAGACCCAGTACTTC
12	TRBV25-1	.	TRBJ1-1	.	CASSDVGTEAFF	TGTGCCAGCAGTGATGTGGGCACTGAAGCTTTCTTT
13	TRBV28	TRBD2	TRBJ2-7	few	CASSLLAGGEQYF	TGTGCCAGCAGTTTACTAGCGGGAGGCGAGCAGTACTTC
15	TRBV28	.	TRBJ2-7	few	CASSTRTGILYEQYF	TGTGCCAGCAGTACCCGCACAGGGATCCTCTACGAGCAGTACTTC
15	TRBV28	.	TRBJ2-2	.	CASRFRDPYTGELFF	TGTGCCAGCAGATTCCGGGACCCCTACACCGGGGAGCTGTTTTTT
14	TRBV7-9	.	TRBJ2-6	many	CASPPRQAANVLTF	TGTGCCAGCCCCCCCAGGCAGGCTGCCAACGTCCTGACTTTC
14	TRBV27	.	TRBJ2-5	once	CASSLNRDLETQYF	TGTGCCAGCAGTCTGAACCGGGACTTGGAGACCCAGTACTTC
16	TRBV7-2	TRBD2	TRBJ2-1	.	CASSPRGGRANYEQFF	TGTGCCAGCAGCCCACGGGGCGGGAGGGCCAACTATGAGCAGTTCTTC
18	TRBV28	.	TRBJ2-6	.	CASSRLFRALSGANVLTF	TGTGCCAGCAGTCGACTCTTCAGGGCCCTCTCTGGGGCCAACGTCCTGACTTTC
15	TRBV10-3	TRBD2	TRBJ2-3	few	CAISDGLAGTDTQYF	TGTGCCATCTCTGACGGACTAGCGGGCACAGATACGCAGTATTTT
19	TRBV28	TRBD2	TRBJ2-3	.	CASSFPREGKTELTDTQYF	TGTGCCAGCAGTTTCCCTCGGGAGGGCAAAACCGAACTCACAGATACGCAGTATTTT
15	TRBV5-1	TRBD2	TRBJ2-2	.	CASSWAASGSGELFF	TGCGCCAGCAGCTGGGCAGCTAGCGGGAGCGGGGAGCTGTTTTTT
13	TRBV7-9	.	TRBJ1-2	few	CASSPDTIYGYTF	TGTGCCAGCAGCCCTGACACCATCTATGGCTACACCTTC
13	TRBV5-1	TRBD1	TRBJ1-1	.	CASSWGTGEPAFF	TGCGCCAGCAGCTGGGGGACAGGGGAGCCAGCTTTCTTT
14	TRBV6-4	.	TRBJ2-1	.	CASSVTLNYNEQFF	TGTGCCAGCAGTGTGACTCTCAACTACAATGAGCAGTTCTTC
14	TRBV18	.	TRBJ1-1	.	CASSITELNTEAFF	TGTGCCAGCTCAATCACAGAATTGAACACTGAAGCTTTCTTT